The 17 T cell receptor beta chains below were found in one sample sequenced in a study of T cell repertoires in aging, cancer and after chemotherapy. TCR beta rearrangements were amplified from peripheral blood genomic DNA. TRB rearrangements spanning V, D and J were amplified using mixed TRB-A/B primers. TCRdb independently ran MiXCR on the multiplex PCR reads; one entry per CDR3 protein. The sample yields 20,000 or so distinct CDR3 sequences, roughly two fifths seen once. The sequencing sample was made of blood. These receptors were collected from a human donor with a solid tumor.

This rearrangement joins TRBV6-5 to TRBJ2-4; the D gene is possibly TRBD2 (5 bases). The V end lost 5 bases, the J end lost 0 bases, and 8 bases lay between the germline ends. This CDR3 contains 14 residues. Germline V gene data show CDR1 as MNHEY and CDR2 as SVGAGI. Written as DNA, the CDR3 is TGTGCCAGCAGTCGCGGACTAGCCAAAAACATTCAGTACTTC. It specifies CASSRGLAKNIQYF.

Points on this clonotype: A much larger clone lies one base from this, so it may be a read error. The chain carries TRBV19 and TRBJ2-2; D possibly corresponds to TRBD1 (6 bases). The V gene's germline CDR1 is LNHDA and CDR2 SQIVND (reference sequence). CDR3 length: 15 residues. V was shortened by 5 bases and J by 2 bases, with 12 bases between the two germline ends. The CDR3 DNA is TGTGCCAGTAGTGTCCCGGGACACAACACCGGGGAGCTGTTTTTT. Its translation: CASSVPGHNTGELFF.

On this clonotype itself: Possible read error: a much larger clone is one base away. The genes are TRBV18 and TRBJ2-3; tentative D call: TRBD2 (6 bases). CDR1 and CDR2 (germline): KGHSH, LQKENI. The CDR3 extends over 17 amino acids. CDR3 protein: CASLPPTGEAGTDTQYF. The CDR3 DNA reads as TGTGCCAGCTTACCACCGACGGGGGAGGCGGGTACAGATACGCAGTATTTT.

In its sample, this clonotype was seen a few times. The chain employs TRBV5-4 and TRBJ2-1; D ambiguous. Per the germline V gene, CDR1 is SGHNT and CDR2 is YYREEE (reference sequence). This CDR3 is built from 14 residues. V was clipped by 2 bases and J by 9 bases, with 15 bases between them. As DNA, the CDR3 is TGTGCCAGCAGCTTTTTAGGCCCATTGGGTGAGCAGTTCTTC. Protein product: CASSFLGPLGEQFF.

The rearrangement uses TRBV7-2 and TRBJ1-4, with 7 nucleotides matching TRBD1. Germline CDR1 is SGHTA and CDR2 is FQGNSA. Losses at the gene ends were 0 bases for V and 8 bases for J; bases not matched to a gene: 3. The length of the CDR3 is 14 residues. Written as DNA, the CDR3 is TGTGCCAGCAGCTTAGCACAGGGGAGGGAAAAACTGTTTTTT. Protein: CASSLAQGREKLFF.

This clonotype has only a few counts. This chain connects TRBV6-1 to TRBJ1-4, with 7 bases identical to TRBD1. This CDR3 contains 14 residues. J lost 6 bases, V lost 4 bases, and 5 bases had no gene match. Germline assignment: CDR1 MNHNS and CDR2 SASEGT. CDR3 sequence reads: CASSVGRGDEKLFF. The CDR3 coding sequence is TGTGCCAGCAGTGTTGGCAGGGGGGATGAAAAACTGTTTTTT.

The CDR3 reads CASMGAGADTQYF. The CDR3 region has the DNA TGTGCCAGCATGGGTGCGGGAGCAGATACGCAGTATTTT. V is TRBV13 and J is TRBJ2-3, with TRBD2 matching over 7 bases. The germline gives CDR1 PRHDT, CDR2 FYEKMQ (reference sequence). This CDR3 is built from 13 residues. J was trimmed by 4 bases and V by 7 bases; bases with no gene match: 5.

A few counts support this clonotype. This chain uses TRBV5-5 with TRBJ2-7; tentatively, D is TRBD2 (6 bases). V was clipped by 0 bases and J by 6 bases, with 16 bases between them. Looked up from germline, CDR1 is SGHKS and CDR2 is YYEKEE (reference sequence). The CDR3 has 15 amino acids. The CDR3 coding sequence is TGTGCCAGCAGCTTGGTTTTCGGGGGTCCCTCCGAGCAGTACTTC. Its translation is CASSLVFGGPSEQYF.

CDR3 nucleotide sequence: TGTGCCAGCAGCTTGGACCGGGACAGGTGGGAGACCCAGTACTTC. Translated: CASSLDRDRWETQYF. The chain joins TRBV5-6 to TRBJ2-5; TRBD1 agrees at 8 bases. The V and J ends lost 0 bases and 5 bases, in that order; junction bases with no gene match: 6. Germline loops: CDR1 SGHDT, CDR2 YYEEEE. The CDR3 has 15 residues. Using reference TRBV5-6 and TRBJ2-5 for the parts outside the CDR3, the full variable domain is DAGVTQSPTHLIKTRGQQVTLRCSPKSGHDTVSWYQQALGQGPQFIFQYYEEEERQRGNFPDRFSGHQFPNYSSELNVNALLLGDSALYLCASSLDRDRWETQYFGPGTRLLVL.

This clonotype appeared a single time. V usage is TRBV6-2 or TRBV6-3 and J usage is TRBJ2-7; D unresolved. V was cut by 0 bases and J by 2 bases, with 8 bases left in between. Germline assignment: CDR1 MNHEY and CDR2 SVGEGT. The CDR3 has 14 residues. CDR3 sequence (DNA): TGTGCCAGCAGTTACTCGATTCACCCCTACGAGCAGTACTTC. Its translation is CASSYSIHPYEQYF.

This clonotype is a singleton in its sample. The rearrangement joins TRBV10-3 to TRBJ2-1; D ambiguous. Trimming took 3 bases from V and 8 from J, leaving 8 bases between them. This CDR3 contains 12 residues. Germline loops: CDR1 ENHRY, CDR2 SYGVKD. The CDR3 sequence: CAISERSDEQFF. CDR3 nucleotides: TGTGCCATCAGTGAAAGATCGGATGAGCAGTTCTTC.

This clonotype appeared a few times. J is TRBJ2-7 and V is TRBV27, with 9 bases that match TRBD1. The CDR3 is 15 residues long. With V trimmed by 8 bases and J by 0 bases, 8 bases remained unmatched. Germline CDR1 and CDR2: MNHEY and SMNVEV (reference sequence). The CDR3 region has the DNA TGTGCCAGCTACACAGGGGGCCCTACCTCCTACGAGCAGTACTTC. Translated, it gives CASYTGGPTSYEQYF.

This clonotype has only a few counts. The chain is built from TRBV6-2 or TRBV6-3 and TRBJ2-1; no firm D call. The length of the CDR3 is 11 residues. V was cut by 2 bases and J by 8 bases, with 4 bases left in between. From germline, CDR1 is MNHEY and CDR2 SVGEGT. The CDR3 nucleotides are TGTGCCAGCAGTTACGGTGATGAGCAGTTCTTC. Amino acids: CASSYGDEQFF.

This clonotype has more than one count but fewer than ten. The genes are TRBV6-6 and TRBJ2-1; D might be TRBD2 (6 bases). Per germline, CDR1 MNHNY and CDR2 SVGAGI (reference sequence). The CDR3 has 14 residues. V lost 2 bases and J 5 bases, leaving 10 bases between the germline ends. This CDR3 is CASSYGTANNEQFF. As DNA, the CDR3 is TGTGCCAGCAGTTACGGGACTGCGAACAATGAGCAGTTCTTC.

This chain uses TRBV13 with TRBJ2-7; 7 bases align to TRBD1. CDR1 and CDR2 from the germline V gene are PRHDT and FYEKMQ (reference sequence). The CDR3 runs 13 residues. The ends lost 7 bases at V and 6 bases at J; junction bases unmatched: 9. The CDR3 coding sequence is TGTGCCAGCATCTCGACAGGGTTGCGCGAGCAGTACTTC. It translates to CASISTGLREQYF. Based on the CDR3 plus reference TRBV13 and TRBJ2-7, the full variable domain is AAGVIQSPRHLIKEKRETATLKCYPIPRHDTVYWYQQGPGQDPQFLISFYEKMQSDKGSIPDRFSAQQFSDYHSELNMSSLELGDSALYFCASISTGLREQYFGPGTRLTVT.

This clonotype was observed a handful of times. The chain couples TRBV6-2 or TRBV6-3 to TRBJ1-3; D uncertain. In germline, CDR1 is MNHEY, CDR2 SVGEGT. This CDR3 is 16 amino acids long. The germline V and J ends were trimmed by 0 bases and 0 bases, with 9 bases remaining between them. The CDR3 nucleotides read TGTGCCAGCAGTTACTCGTCACTAAGCTCTGGAAACACCATATATTTT. Encoded protein: CASSYSSLSSGNTIYF.

The J gene is TRBJ2-3, the V gene TRBV2, with TRBD2 matching over 13 bases. The CDR3 runs to 14 residues. The V gene end was trimmed by 6 bases and the J gene end by 8 bases; junction bases not matched to a gene: 5. From germline, CDR1 is SNHLY and CDR2 FYNNEI. The DNA for the CDR3 is TGTGCCAGCAGGGAACTAGCGGGGGGGAGTACGCAGTATTTT. Protein product: CASRELAGGSTQYF.